This entry lists 20 T cell receptor beta chains sequenced from one sample in a study of cytomegalovirus exposure and HLA in healthy donors. Vbeta (60) and Jbeta (13) primers were used in the PCR. Clones were read by immunoSEQ multiplex PCR, and TCRdb kept only the in-frame ones, dropping some. The data hold approximately 110,000 clones, with 82% observed a single time. The sample comprised PBMCs. The origin of the receptors is a woman under 30 in good health and CMV-seronegative.

The chain has TRBV29-1 and TRBJ2-3; tentative D call: TRBD1 (6 bases). CDR1 is SQVTM and CDR2 is ANQGSEA in the germline V gene. This CDR3 has 14 amino acids. Trimming took 4 bases from V and 7 from J, leaving 18 bases between them. The CDR3 DNA sequence: TGCAGCGTTGTGGGCAGGGGTCGAAGGAATACGCAGTATTTT. It encodes CSVVGRGRRNTQYF.

The chain combines TRBV6-1 with TRBJ2-1; 8 bases map to TRBD1. V shed 7 bases and J 4 bases; nucleotides not matched to a gene: 9. The germline gives CDR1 MNHNS, CDR2 SASEGT. This CDR3 comprises 15 residues. The CDR3 spells CASNQGQGRYNEQFF. As DNA, the CDR3 is TGTGCCAGCAATCAAGGACAGGGTCGTTACAATGAGCAGTTCTTC.

This clone was seen just once. CDR3 sequence (DNA): TGTGCCAGCAGTCGTCCGGGGAACACTGAAGCTTTCTTT. It is translated as CASSRPGNTEAFF. This chain joins TRBV4-2 and TRBJ1-1; unclear D gene. This CDR3 comprises 13 residues. V lost 6 bases and J 1 base, leaving 9 bases between the germline ends. CDR1 is LGHNA, CDR2 YNFKEQ, per germline.

V usage is TRBV19 and J usage is TRBJ2-1; possibly TRBD1 for D (5 bases). V was pared by 10 bases and J by 3 bases, with 10 bases between. CDR1 and CDR2 from the germline V gene are LNHDA and SQIVND (reference sequence). CDR3 length equals 12 residues. DNA for the CDR3: TGTGCCACCTTGGACAACTACAATGAGCAGTTCTTC. This translates into CATLDNYNEQFF.

The genes are TRBV7-6 and TRBJ2-2; 8 bases align to TRBD2. This CDR3 has 12 amino acids. CDR1 is SGHVS, CDR2 FNYEAQ, per germline. V lost 8 bases to trimming and J lost 6 bases; unmatched junction nucleotides: 2. The CDR3 nucleotides are TGTGCCAGCGGGCGGGAGGCCGGGGAGCTGTTTTTT. Protein product: CASGREAGELFF.

J is TRBJ1-4 and V is TRBV7-2; D not resolved. Germline V gives CDR1 SGHTA, CDR2 FQGNSA. This CDR3 is 13 amino acids long. Deletions cut 7 bases from V and 8 bases from J, with 14 bases between. CDR3 region: CASTKSKWEKLFF. As DNA, the CDR3 is TGTGCCAGCACAAAGAGTAAATGGGAAAAACTGTTTTTT.

This chain links TRBV2 with TRBJ1-1; TRBD1 matches 8 bases. After removal of 4 bases from V and 6 bases from J, the junction contained 7 bases not matched to a gene. The CDR3 has 14 amino acids. CDR1 and CDR2 from the germline V gene are SNHLY and FYNNEI. In DNA, the CDR3 is TGTGCCAGCAGTGGCGGCAGGGGGCGGGCTGAAGCTTTCTTT. Translation gives CASSGGRGRAEAFF.

The rearrangement links TRBV5-4 to TRBJ1-3; tentative D call: TRBD1 (5 bases). Trimming cost V 0 bases and J 2 bases, with 9 bases left between them. This CDR3 is 15 amino acids long. CDR1 SGHNT and CDR2 YYREEE come from the germline V gene (reference sequence). The CDR3 DNA reads TGTGCCAGCAGCTTGGTAGGGACTGCTGGAAACACCATATATTTT. Protein product: CASSLVGTAGNTIYF.

Here the CDR3 reads CASSKVNRGNQPQHF. The DNA of the CDR3 is TGTGCCAGCAGCAAAGTGAACCGAGGCAATCAGCCCCAGCATTTT. The genes are TRBV21-1 and TRBJ1-5. TRBV21-1 is a documented pseudogene. The CDR3 is 15 amino acids.

On this clone: The junction departs from the called germline gene at one end, perhaps through a read error. This chain connects TRBV7-6 to TRBJ1-1; D is unclear. CDR1 is SGHVS and CDR2 is FNYEAQ in the germline V gene. CDR3 length equals 14 residues. The CDR3 here is CASSLAPGNTEAFF. The CDR3 DNA reads TGTGCCAGCAGCCTAGCGCCAGGGAACACTGAAGCTTTCTTT. The complete variable domain, with remaining parts taken from reference TRBV7-6 and TRBJ1-1, reads GAGVSQSPRYKVTKRGQDVALRCDPISGHVSLYWYRQALGQGPEFLTYFNYEAQQDKSGLPNDRFSAERPEGSISTLTIQRTEQRDSAMYRCASSLAPGNTEAFFGQGTRLTVV.

This clone has just a few counts. J is TRBJ1-2 and V is TRBV7-9; no firm D call. CDR1 is SEHNR and CDR2 is FQNEAQ in the germline V gene (reference sequence). The germline V and J ends were trimmed by 5 bases and 6 bases, with 16 bases remaining between them. This CDR3 has 14 amino acids. This CDR3 is CASSPNAPTNGYTF. CDR3 DNA: TGTGCCAGCAGCCCAAATGCCCCTACCAATGGCTACACCTTC. Filled out from reference TRBV7-9 and TRBJ1-2, the complete variable domain reads DTGVSQNPRHKITKRGQNVTFRCDPISEHNRLYWYRQTLGQGPEFLTYFQNEAQLEKSRLLSDRFSAERPKGSFSTLEIQRTEQGDSAMYLCASSPNAPTNGYTFGSGTRLTVV.

The rearrangement uses TRBV4-1 and TRBJ2-3; 7 positions match TRBD2. V was pared by 0 bases and J by 1 base, with 1 base of the junction left unmatched. Germline CDR1 MGHRA, CDR2 YSYEKL. This CDR3 has 15 amino acids. The CDR3 loop is CASSQEGRGTDTQYF. For the CDR3, the DNA is TGCGCCAGCAGCCAAGAGGGGAGGGGCACAGATACGCAGTATTTT.

This chain joins TRBV10-2 and TRBJ2-5; 12 bases agree with TRBD2. This CDR3 is built from 15 residues. From germline, CDR1 is WSHSY and CDR2 SAAADI. Trimming took 2 bases from V and 4 from J; bases not matched to a gene: 2. This chain's CDR3 is CASSEASGRAETQYF. CDR3 DNA sequence: TGCGCCAGCAGTGAGGCTAGCGGGAGGGCAGAGACCCAGTACTTC.

The genes are TRBV6-5 and TRBJ2-1; TRBD2 might be the D (6 bases). The CDR3 is 16 amino acids. Trimming took off 3 bases at V and 4 bases at J, with 16 bases between the two ends. Germline-derived CDR1 and CDR2 are MNHEY and SVGAGI. The CDR3 reads CASSYRSVEGYNEQFF. CDR3 nucleotide sequence: TGTGCCAGCAGTTATAGATCGGTGGAGGGGTACAATGAGCAGTTCTTC.

This chain joins TRBV6-5 and TRBJ1-2; the match to TRBD1 covers 7 bases. CDR3 length equals 13 residues. CDR1 is MNHEY, CDR2 SVGAGI, per germline. V was clipped by 4 bases and J by 8 bases; unmatched bases: 7. CDR3 nucleotides: TGTGCCAGCAGTTTCCGGGACAGCAACGGCTACACCTTC. Protein product: CASSFRDSNGYTF.

The rearrangement uses TRBV4-1 and TRBJ1-4; D is possibly TRBD1 (5 bases). V dropped 4 bases and J dropped 8 bases, with 11 bases sitting between them. CDR3 length: 13 amino acids. Germline V lookup: CDR1 MGHRA, CDR2 YSYEKL. CDR3 sequence (DNA): TGCGCCAGCAGCCTGGGGCGGCGGGAAAAACTGTTTTTT. As protein: CASSLGRREKLFF.

The J gene is TRBJ2-2, the V gene TRBV9; weak D call: TRBD2 (5 bases). Germline V gives CDR1 SGDLS, CDR2 YYNGEE. Trimming pared 3 bases from V and 6 bases from J, leaving 15 bases between. The CDR3 runs to 15 residues. The CDR3 loop reads CASSGSGGGAGELFF. The CDR3 DNA is TGTGCCAGCAGCGGAAGCGGTGGAGGAGCCGGGGAGCTGTTTTTT.

In its sample, this clone was seen a few times. This chain links TRBV6-4 with TRBJ2-3; D may be TRBD2 (6 bases). V was pared by 4 bases and J by 1 base, with 6 bases between. CDR3 length equals 13 residues. Germline assignment: CDR1 MRHNA and CDR2 SNTAGT. The CDR3: CASSASGTDTQYF. CDR3 DNA sequence: TGTGCCAGCAGTGCTAGCGGCACAGATACGCAGTATTTT.

This clone was seen only once. This chain uses TRBV20-1 with TRBJ2-7, with D unresolved. The germline V gene encodes CDR1 DFQATT and CDR2 SNEGSKA (reference sequence). Trimming removed 4 bases at V and 3 bases at J, with 4 bases between. The CDR3 sequence is 10 residues long. In DNA form, the CDR3 reads TGCAGTGCTAATATCTACGAGCAGTACTTC. Translating it yields CSANIYEQYF.

The chain joins TRBV7-2 to TRBJ2-7; TRBD2 matches at 9 bases. J lost 4 bases, V lost 4 bases, and 11 bases had no gene match. The length of the CDR3 is 16 residues. Germline CDR1 reads SGHTA; CDR2 reads FQGNSA. The CDR3, as DNA: TGTGCCAGCAGCTCTCTCGGACTAGCGTCTTTGTACGAGCAGTACTTC. As protein: CASSSLGLASLYEQYF. Full variable domain (outside the CDR3, taken from reference TRBV7-2 and TRBJ2-7): GAGVSQSPSNKVTEKGKDVELRCDPISGHTALYWYRQSLGQGLEFLIYFQGNSAPDKSGLPSDRFSAERTGGSVSTLTIQRTQQEDSAVYLCASSSLGLASLYEQYFGPGTRLTVT.